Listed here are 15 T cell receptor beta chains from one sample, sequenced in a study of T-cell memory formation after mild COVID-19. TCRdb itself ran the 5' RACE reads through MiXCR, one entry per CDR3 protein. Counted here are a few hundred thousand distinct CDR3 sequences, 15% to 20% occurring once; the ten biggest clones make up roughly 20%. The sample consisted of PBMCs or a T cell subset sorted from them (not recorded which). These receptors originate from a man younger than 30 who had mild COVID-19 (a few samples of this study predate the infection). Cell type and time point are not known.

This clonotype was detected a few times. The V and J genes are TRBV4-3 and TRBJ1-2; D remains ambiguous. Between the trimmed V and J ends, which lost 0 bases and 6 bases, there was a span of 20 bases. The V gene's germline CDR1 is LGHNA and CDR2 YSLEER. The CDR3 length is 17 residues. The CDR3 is CASSQDLTGWVGHGYTF. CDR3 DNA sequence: TGCGCCAGCAGCCAAGATCTAACGGGCTGGGTAGGGCATGGCTACACCTTC.

The CDR3 here is CASTAANTEAFF. The CDR3 DNA reads TGTGCCAGTACCGCGGCGAACACTGAAGCTTTCTTT. This chain uses TRBV19 with TRBJ1-1; D uncertain. The ends were cut back, 7 bases at V and 1 base at J, with 7 bases in the middle. This CDR3 comprises 12 residues. Per germline, CDR1 LNHDA and CDR2 SQIVND (reference sequence).

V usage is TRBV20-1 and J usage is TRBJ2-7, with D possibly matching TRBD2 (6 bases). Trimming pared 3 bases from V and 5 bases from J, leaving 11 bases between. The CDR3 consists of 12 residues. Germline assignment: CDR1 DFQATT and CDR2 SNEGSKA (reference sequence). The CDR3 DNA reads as TGCAGTGCTAGCGCGGGGTTCCACGAGCAGTACGTC. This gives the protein CSASAGFHEQYV.

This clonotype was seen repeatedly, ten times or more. The CDR3 is CASSLGRRDSYLMNTEAFF. In DNA, the CDR3 is TGCGCCAGCAGCTTGGGCCGACGGGACAGCTACCTCATGAACACTGAAGCTTTCTTT. This chain connects TRBV5-1 to TRBJ1-1; 7 bases are shared with TRBD1. This CDR3 is built from 19 residues. V lost 0 bases to trimming and J lost 0 bases; unmatched junction nucleotides: 14. Looked up from germline, CDR1 is SGHRS and CDR2 is YFSETQ.

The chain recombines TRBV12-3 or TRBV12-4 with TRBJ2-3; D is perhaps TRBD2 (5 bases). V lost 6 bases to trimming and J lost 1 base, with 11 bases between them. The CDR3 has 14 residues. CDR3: CASSRARGTDTQYF. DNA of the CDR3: TGTGCCAGCAGCCGAGCGCGGGGCACAGATACGCAGTATTTT.

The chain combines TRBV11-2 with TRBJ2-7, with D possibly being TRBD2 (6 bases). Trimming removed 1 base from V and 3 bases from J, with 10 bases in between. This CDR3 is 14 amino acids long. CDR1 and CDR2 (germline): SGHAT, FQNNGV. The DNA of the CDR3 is TGTGCCAGCAGCTTAGTGCGGGGCAACTACGAGCAGTACTTC. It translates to CASSLVRGNYEQYF.

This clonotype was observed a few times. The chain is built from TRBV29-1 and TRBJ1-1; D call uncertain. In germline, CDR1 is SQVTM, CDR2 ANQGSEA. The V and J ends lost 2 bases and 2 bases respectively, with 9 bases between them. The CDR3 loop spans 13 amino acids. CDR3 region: CSVEPWDNTEAFF. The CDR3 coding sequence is TGCAGCGTTGAACCTTGGGATAACACTGAAGCTTTCTTT. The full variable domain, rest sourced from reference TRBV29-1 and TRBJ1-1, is SAVISQKPSRDICQRGTSLTIQCQVDSQVTMMFWYRQQPGQSLTLIATANQGSEATYESGFVIDKFPISRPNLTFSTLTVSNMSPEDSSIYLCSVEPWDNTEAFFGQGTRLTVV.

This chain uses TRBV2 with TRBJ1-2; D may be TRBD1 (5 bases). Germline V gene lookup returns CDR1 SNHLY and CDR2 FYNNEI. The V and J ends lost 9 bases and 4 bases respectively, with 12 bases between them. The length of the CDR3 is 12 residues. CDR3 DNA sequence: TGTGCCAGTCCGGGACGCTTCTATGGCTACACCTTC. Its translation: CASPGRFYGYTF.

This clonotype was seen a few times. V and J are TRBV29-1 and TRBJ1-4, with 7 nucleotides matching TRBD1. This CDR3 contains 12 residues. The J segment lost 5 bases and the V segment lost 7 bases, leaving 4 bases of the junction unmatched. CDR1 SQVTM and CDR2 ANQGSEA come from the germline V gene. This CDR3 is CSGRQGNEKLFF. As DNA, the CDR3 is TGCAGCGGGCGACAGGGAAATGAAAAACTGTTTTTT.

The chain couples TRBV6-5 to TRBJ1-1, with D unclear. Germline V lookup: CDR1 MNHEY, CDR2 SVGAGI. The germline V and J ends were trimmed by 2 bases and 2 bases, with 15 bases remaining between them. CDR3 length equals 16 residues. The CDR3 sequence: CASSYGVGRSNTEAFF. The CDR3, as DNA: TGTGCCAGCAGTTACGGAGTAGGGAGAAGCAACACTGAAGCTTTCTTT.

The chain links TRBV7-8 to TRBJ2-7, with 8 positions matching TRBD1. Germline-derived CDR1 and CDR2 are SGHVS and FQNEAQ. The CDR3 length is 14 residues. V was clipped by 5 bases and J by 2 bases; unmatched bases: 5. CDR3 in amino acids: CASSARDRPYEQYF. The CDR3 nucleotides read TGTGCCAGCAGCGCCCGGGACAGGCCCTACGAGCAGTACTTC.

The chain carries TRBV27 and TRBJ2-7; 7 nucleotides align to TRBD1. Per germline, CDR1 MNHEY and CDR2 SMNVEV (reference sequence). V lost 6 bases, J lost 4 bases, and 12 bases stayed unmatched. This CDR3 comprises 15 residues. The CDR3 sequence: CASSSDPGQIYEQYF. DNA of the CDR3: TGTGCCAGCAGCTCTGACCCGGGACAGATATACGAGCAGTACTTC.

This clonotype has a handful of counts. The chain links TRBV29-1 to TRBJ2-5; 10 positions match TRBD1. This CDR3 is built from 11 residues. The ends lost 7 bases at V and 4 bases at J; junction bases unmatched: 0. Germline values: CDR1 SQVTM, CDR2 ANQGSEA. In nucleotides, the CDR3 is TGCAGCGGGGACAGGGGAGAGACCCAGTACTTC. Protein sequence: CSGDRGETQYF.

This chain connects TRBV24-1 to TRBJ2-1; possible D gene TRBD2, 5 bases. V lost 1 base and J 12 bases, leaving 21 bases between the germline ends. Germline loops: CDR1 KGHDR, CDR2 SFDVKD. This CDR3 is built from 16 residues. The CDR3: CATSDFGIGGSRVQFF. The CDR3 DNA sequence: TGTGCCACCAGTGATTTTGGGATCGGCGGGTCCCGGGTGCAGTTCTTC.

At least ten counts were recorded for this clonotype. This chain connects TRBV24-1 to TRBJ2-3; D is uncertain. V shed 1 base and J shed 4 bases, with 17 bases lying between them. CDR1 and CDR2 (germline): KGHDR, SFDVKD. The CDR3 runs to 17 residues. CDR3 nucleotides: TGTGCCACCAGTGATTTTCCGGAAGGGCCAAGCGCAGATACGCAGTATTTT. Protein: CATSDFPEGPSADTQYF.